Listed below are T cell receptor beta chains from one sample, sequenced in a study of blood T cell repertoires in COVID-19. Profiled with immunoSEQ multiplex PCR; TCRdb holds only in-frame clones, not every one. The sample lists roughly 200,000 clones, 80% occurring once. Sequencing input: peripheral blood. These receptors all stem from a woman aged 70-85 years with acute or convalescent COVID-19. Each CDR3 is given with its conserved first and last residue. The order of the fields is J gene, clone size, V gene, D gene, CDR3 DNA, CDR3 protein. The D gene is left open where the match is weak. Expanded clones are given a class, and other clones once, few, many or no size at all.

j_gene: TRBJ1-5; abundance: NA; v_gene: TRBV10-3; d_gene: NA; CDR3nt: TGTGCCTGCGGGGGGTACAATCAGCCCCAGCATTTT; CDR3aa: CACGGYNQPQHF
j_gene: TRBJ1-1; abundance: NA; v_gene: TRBV28; d_gene: TRBD1; CDR3nt: TGTGCCAGCAGTTTATGGGACAGGCGGAACACTGAAGCTTTCTTT; CDR3aa: CASSLWDRRNTEAFF
j_gene: TRBJ2-7; abundance: NA; v_gene: TRBV28; d_gene: NA; CDR3nt: TGTGCCAGCGAACAGGGTTACGAGCAGTACTTC; CDR3aa: CASEQGYEQYF
j_gene: TRBJ2-3; abundance: once; v_gene: TRBV6-2/TRBV6-3; d_gene: TRBD1; CDR3nt: TGTGCCAGCAGCTCCCCGGGACAGGGAGGGAGAGATACGCAGTATTTT; CDR3aa: CASSSPGQGGRDTQYF
j_gene: TRBJ2-5; abundance: few; v_gene: TRBV9; d_gene: TRBD1; CDR3nt: TGTGCCAGCAGCGTAGTAGGGGGCGTCGTGGAGACCCAGTACTTC; CDR3aa: CASSVVGGVVETQYF
j_gene: TRBJ1-1; abundance: NA; v_gene: TRBV19; d_gene: TRBD1; CDR3nt: TGTGCCAGTACCTTGACAGGGGCGGGCACTGAAGCTTTCTTT; CDR3aa: CASTLTGAGTEAFF
j_gene: TRBJ2-3; abundance: NA; v_gene: TRBV3-1/TRBV3-2; d_gene: TRBD2; CDR3nt: TGTGCCAGCAGCGTCACGGGAGGGCCCTCAGATACGCAGTATTTT; CDR3aa: CASSVTGGPSDTQYF
j_gene: TRBJ2-3; abundance: few; v_gene: TRBV27; d_gene: NA; CDR3nt: TGTGCCAGCAGTCTAAGGGACAACACAGATACGCAGTATTTT; CDR3aa: CASSLRDNTDTQYF
j_gene: TRBJ2-1; abundance: NA; v_gene: TRBV5-4; d_gene: NA; CDR3nt: TGTGCCAGCAGCACCCTTCCGTTGAGCTCCTACAATGAGCAGTTCTTC; CDR3aa: CASSTLPLSSYNEQFF
j_gene: TRBJ2-3; abundance: NA; v_gene: TRBV7-2; d_gene: NA; CDR3nt: TGTGCCAGCAGCTTTAGGGCCGGGGGAGTGAGCACAGATACGCAGTATTTT; CDR3aa: CASSFRAGGVSTDTQYF
j_gene: TRBJ2-2; abundance: NA; v_gene: TRBV3-1/TRBV3-2; d_gene: TRBD2; CDR3nt: TGTGCCAGCAGCCCCTCATCTAGCGGGAGGAACACCGGGGAGCTGTTTTTT; CDR3aa: CASSPSSSGRNTGELFF
j_gene: TRBJ2-5; abundance: NA; v_gene: TRBV25-1; d_gene: NA; CDR3nt: TGTGCCAGCAGTGAAGCCCCCGCAGCGGGTAGGGAATCAGAGACCCAGTACTTC; CDR3aa: CASSEAPAAGRESETQYF
j_gene: TRBJ1-2; abundance: once; v_gene: TRBV5-1; d_gene: TRBD1; CDR3nt: TGCGCCAGCAGCTTGTCTGGGACAGGTAACGGCTACACCTTC; CDR3aa: CASSLSGTGNGYTF
j_gene: TRBJ2-2; abundance: NA; v_gene: TRBV19; d_gene: TRBD2; CDR3nt: TGTGCCAGTAGTCTTATAGCGGGAGCATCCGGGGAGCTGTTTTTT; CDR3aa: CASSLIAGASGELFF
j_gene: TRBJ2-4; abundance: NA; v_gene: TRBV11-2; d_gene: NA; CDR3nt: TGTGCCAGCAGCTTAGTGGCGGGGAGTGGGGCCAAAAACATTCAGTACTTC; CDR3aa: CASSLVAGSGAKNIQYF
j_gene: TRBJ2-3; abundance: few; v_gene: TRBV6-2/TRBV6-3; d_gene: NA; CDR3nt: TGTGCCAGCAGTTACTCTAGCGTTGAAGATACGCAGTATTTT; CDR3aa: CASSYSSVEDTQYF
j_gene: TRBJ2-2; abundance: NA; v_gene: TRBV27; d_gene: TRBD1; CDR3nt: TGTGCCAGCAGTTCAACCCCGGGACAGGGGAACACCGGGGAGCTGTTTTTT; CDR3aa: CASSSTPGQGNTGELFF
j_gene: TRBJ2-1; abundance: NA; v_gene: TRBV9; d_gene: NA; CDR3nt: TGTGCCAGCAGCGTAGTAGGGGGCGGAGGGCATGAGCAGTTCTTC; CDR3aa: CASSVVGGGGHEQFF
j_gene: TRBJ1-6; abundance: once; v_gene: TRBV2; d_gene: NA; CDR3nt: TGTGCCAGCAAGACAGAAACGGATTCACCCCTCCACTTT; CDR3aa: CASKTETDSPLHF
j_gene: TRBJ2-7; abundance: NA; v_gene: TRBV2; d_gene: TRBD2; CDR3nt: TGTGCCAGCAGTGAGGGGGGGGAGCAGTACTTC; CDR3aa: CASSEGGEQYF
j_gene: TRBJ1-6; abundance: NA; v_gene: TRBV5-6; d_gene: TRBD1; CDR3nt: TGTGCCAGCAGTTCGGACAGGGGGTCCTATAATTCACCCCTCCACTTT; CDR3aa: CASSSDRGSYNSPLHF
j_gene: TRBJ1-5; abundance: NA; v_gene: TRBV28; d_gene: NA; CDR3nt: TGTGCCAGCAGTTTATTATGGGGAGGGGATCAGCCCCAGCATTTT; CDR3aa: CASSLLWGGDQPQHF
j_gene: TRBJ2-7; abundance: once; v_gene: TRBV20-1; d_gene: NA; CDR3nt: TGCAGTGCTGAGGGCTCCTACGAGCAGTACTTC; CDR3aa: CSAEGSYEQYF
j_gene: TRBJ1-2; abundance: once; v_gene: TRBV6-5; d_gene: NA; CDR3nt: TGTGCCAGCAGTTACACGTCGGGAACCAGCTATGGCTACACCTTC; CDR3aa: CASSYTSGTSYGYTF
j_gene: TRBJ2-3; abundance: NA; v_gene: TRBV7-2; d_gene: NA; CDR3nt: TGTGCCAGCAGCTTAGTCAGTCGTAGCACAGATACGCAGTATTTT; CDR3aa: CASSLVSRSTDTQYF